This passage covers 2 T cell receptor beta chains from one sample sequenced in a study of cytomegalovirus exposure and HLA in healthy donors. PCR used 60 Vbeta primers and 13 Jbeta primers. Repertoires were generated with immunoSEQ multiplex PCR, while TCRdb's copy carries only in-frame clones and drops some. The repertoire holds about 90,000 clones, approximately 56% seen once, with approximately 5.8% in the top ten. The material sequenced was PBMCs. These receptors all come from a woman aged 25 to 39 in good health and CMV-seropositive.

The chain is built from TRBV10-3 and TRBJ1-2; tentatively, D is TRBD1 (6 bases). The CDR3 has 14 amino acids. V lost 8 bases and J 4 bases, leaving 17 bases between the germline ends. The germline gives CDR1 ENHRY, CDR2 SYGVKD. CDR3 sequence: CAISQRGQSYGYTF. The CDR3 DNA follows: TGTGCCATCTCACAGCGCGGACAGAGCTATGGCTACACCTTC.

In nucleotides, the CDR3 is TGTGCCAGCAGCTTGGGGGACTGGGCCACTGAAGCTTTCTTT. Residues: CASSLGDWATEAFF. This rearrangement joins TRBV5-6 to TRBJ1-1; weak D call: TRBD1 (5 bases). The germline V gene encodes CDR1 SGHDT and CDR2 YYEEEE. Trimming removed 0 bases at V and 4 bases at J, with 10 bases between. The CDR3 sequence is 14 residues long. The full variable domain, with the rest looked up from reference TRBV5-6 and TRBJ1-1, is DAGVTQSPTHLIKTRGQQVTLRCSPKSGHDTVSWYQQALGQGPQFIFQYYEEEERQRGNFPDRFSGHQFPNYSSELNVNALLLGDSALYLCASSLGDWATEAFFGQGTRLTVV.